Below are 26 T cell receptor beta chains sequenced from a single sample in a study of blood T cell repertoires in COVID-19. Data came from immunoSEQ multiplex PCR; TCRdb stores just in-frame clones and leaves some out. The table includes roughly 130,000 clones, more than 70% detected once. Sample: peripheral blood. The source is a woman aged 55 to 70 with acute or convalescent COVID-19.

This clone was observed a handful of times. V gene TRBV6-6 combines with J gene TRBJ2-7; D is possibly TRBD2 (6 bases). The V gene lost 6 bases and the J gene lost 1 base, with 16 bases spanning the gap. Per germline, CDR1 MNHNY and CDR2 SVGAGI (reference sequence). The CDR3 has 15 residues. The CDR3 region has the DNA TGTGCCAGCAGATCCCTGGGACTCTCTTCCTACGAGCAGTACTTC. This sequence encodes CASRSLGLSSYEQYF.

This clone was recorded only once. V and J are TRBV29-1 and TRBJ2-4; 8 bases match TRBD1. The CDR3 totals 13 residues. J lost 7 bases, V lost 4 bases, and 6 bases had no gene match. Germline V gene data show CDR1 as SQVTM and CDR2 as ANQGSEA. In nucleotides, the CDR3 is TGCAGCGTTGTATTACAGGGGGGTAACATTCAGTACTTC. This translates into CSVVLQGGNIQYF.

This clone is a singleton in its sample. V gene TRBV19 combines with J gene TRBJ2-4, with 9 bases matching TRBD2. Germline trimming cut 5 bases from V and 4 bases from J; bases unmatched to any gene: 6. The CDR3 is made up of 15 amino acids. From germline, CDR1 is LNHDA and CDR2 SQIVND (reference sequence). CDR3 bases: TGTGCCAGTAGTCCCCCGGCGGGAGGGAAAAACATTCAGTACTTC. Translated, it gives CASSPPAGGKNIQYF. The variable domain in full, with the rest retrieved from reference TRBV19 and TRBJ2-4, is DGGITQSPKYLFRKEGQNVTLSCEQNLNHDAMYWYRQDPGQGLRLIYYSQIVNDFQKGDIAEGYSVSREKKESFPLTVTSAQKNPTAFYLCASSPPAGGKNIQYFGAGTRLSVL.

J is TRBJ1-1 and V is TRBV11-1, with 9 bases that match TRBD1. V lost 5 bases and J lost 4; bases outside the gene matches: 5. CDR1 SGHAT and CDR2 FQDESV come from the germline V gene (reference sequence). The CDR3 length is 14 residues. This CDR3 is CASSMGQGFTEAFF. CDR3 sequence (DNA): TGTGCCAGCAGCATGGGACAGGGCTTCACTGAAGCTTTCTTT.

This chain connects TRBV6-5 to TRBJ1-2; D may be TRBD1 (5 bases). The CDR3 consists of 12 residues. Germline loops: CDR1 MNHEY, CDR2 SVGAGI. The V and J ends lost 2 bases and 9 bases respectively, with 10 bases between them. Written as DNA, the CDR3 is TGTGCCAGCAGTTACGACAGAAGGAGCTACACCTTC. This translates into CASSYDRRSYTF.

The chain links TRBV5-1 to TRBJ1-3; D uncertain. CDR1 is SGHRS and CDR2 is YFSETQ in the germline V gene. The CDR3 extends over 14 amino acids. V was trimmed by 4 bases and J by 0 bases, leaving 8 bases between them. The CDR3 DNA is TGCGCCAGCAGCCCGGGGAACTCTGGAAACACCATATATTTT. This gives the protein CASSPGNSGNTIYF.

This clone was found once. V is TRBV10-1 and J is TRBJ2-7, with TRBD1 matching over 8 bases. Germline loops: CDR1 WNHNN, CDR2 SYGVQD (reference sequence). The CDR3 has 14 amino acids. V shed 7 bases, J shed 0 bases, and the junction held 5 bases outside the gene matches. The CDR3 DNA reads TGCGCCAGCAAGTACAGGGGGTACTCCTACGAGCAGTACGTC. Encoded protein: CASKYRGYSYEQYV.

The CDR3 is CASSQGLAREQYV. DNA for the CDR3: TGTGCCAGCAGCCAAGGACTAGCGAGGGAGCAGTACGTC. The genes are TRBV3-1 (or the pseudogene TRBV3-2) and TRBJ2-7; 8 bases map to TRBD2. Germline lookup yields CDR1 LGHDT and CDR2 YNNKEL (reference sequence). The V gene end was trimmed by 1 base and the J gene end by 7 bases; junction bases not matched to a gene: 3. This CDR3 has 13 amino acids.

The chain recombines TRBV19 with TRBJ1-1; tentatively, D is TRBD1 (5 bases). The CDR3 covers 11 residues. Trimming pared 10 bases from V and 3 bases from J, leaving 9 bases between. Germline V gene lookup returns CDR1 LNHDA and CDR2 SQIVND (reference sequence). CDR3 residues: CATQAHTEAFF. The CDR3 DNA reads TGTGCCACACAGGCACACACTGAAGCTTTCTTT. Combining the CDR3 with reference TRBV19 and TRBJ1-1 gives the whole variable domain DGGITQSPKYLFRKEGQNVTLSCEQNLNHDAMYWYRQDPGQGLRLIYYSQIVNDFQKGDIAEGYSVSREKKESFPLTVTSAQKNPTAFYLCATQAHTEAFFGQGTRLTVV.

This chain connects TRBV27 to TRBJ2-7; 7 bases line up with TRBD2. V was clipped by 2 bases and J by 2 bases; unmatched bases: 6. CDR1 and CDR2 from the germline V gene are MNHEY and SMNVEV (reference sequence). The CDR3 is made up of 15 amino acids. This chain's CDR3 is CASSLKGSGAYEQYF. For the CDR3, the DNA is TGTGCCAGCAGTTTAAAGGGAAGCGGGGCCTACGAGCAGTACTTC.

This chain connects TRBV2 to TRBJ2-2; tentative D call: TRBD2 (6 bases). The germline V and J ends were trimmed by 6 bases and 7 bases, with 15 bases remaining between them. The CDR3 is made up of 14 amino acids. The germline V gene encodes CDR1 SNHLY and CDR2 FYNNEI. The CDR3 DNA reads TGTGCCAGCAGGGGGGGACTCCACGGCGGGGAGCTGTTTTTT. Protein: CASRGGLHGGELFF. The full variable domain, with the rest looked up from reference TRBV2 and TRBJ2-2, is EPEVTQTPSHQVTQMGQEVILRCVPISNHLYFYWYRQILGQKVEFLVSFYNNEISEKSEIFDDQFSVERPDGSNFTLKIRSTKLEDSAMYFCASRGGLHGGELFFGEGSRLTVL.

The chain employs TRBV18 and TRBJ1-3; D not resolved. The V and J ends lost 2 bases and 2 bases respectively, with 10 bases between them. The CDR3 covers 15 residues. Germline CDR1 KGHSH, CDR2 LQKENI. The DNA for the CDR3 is TGTGCCAGCTCACCATCCCGAGACACTGGAAACACCATATATTTT. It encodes CASSPSRDTGNTIYF.

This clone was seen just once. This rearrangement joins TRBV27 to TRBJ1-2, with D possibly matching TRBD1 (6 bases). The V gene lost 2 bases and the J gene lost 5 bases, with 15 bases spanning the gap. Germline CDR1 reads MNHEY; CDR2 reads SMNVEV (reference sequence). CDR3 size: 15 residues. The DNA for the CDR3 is TGTGCCAGCAGTTTAGAGGGGGGGGTTGGGTATGGCTACACCTTC. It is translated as CASSLEGGVGYGYTF.

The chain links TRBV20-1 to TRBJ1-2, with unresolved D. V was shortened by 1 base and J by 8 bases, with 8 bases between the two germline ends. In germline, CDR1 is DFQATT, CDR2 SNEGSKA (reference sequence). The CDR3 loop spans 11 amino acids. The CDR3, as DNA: TGCAGTGCTAGAGCCTACGCCGGCTACACCTTC. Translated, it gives CSARAYAGYTF.

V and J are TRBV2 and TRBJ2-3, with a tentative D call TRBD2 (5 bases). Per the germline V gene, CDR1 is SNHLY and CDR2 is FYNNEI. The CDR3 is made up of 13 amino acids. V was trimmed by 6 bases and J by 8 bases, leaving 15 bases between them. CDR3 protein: CASSATWTGTQYF. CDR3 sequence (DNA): TGTGCCAGCAGCGCTACATGGACTGGTACGCAGTATTTT.

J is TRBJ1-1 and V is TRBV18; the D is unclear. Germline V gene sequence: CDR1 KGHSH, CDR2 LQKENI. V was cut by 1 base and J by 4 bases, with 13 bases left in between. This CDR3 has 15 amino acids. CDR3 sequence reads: CASSPLPQSGTEAFF. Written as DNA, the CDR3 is TGTGCCAGCTCACCACTGCCACAGAGTGGCACTGAAGCTTTCTTT.

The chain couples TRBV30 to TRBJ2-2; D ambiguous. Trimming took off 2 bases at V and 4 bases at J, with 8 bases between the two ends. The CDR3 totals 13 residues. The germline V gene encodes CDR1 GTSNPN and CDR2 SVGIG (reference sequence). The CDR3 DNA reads TGTGCCTGGAGTCCCACGCGCACCGGGGAGCTGTTTTTT. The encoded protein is CAWSPTRTGELFF.

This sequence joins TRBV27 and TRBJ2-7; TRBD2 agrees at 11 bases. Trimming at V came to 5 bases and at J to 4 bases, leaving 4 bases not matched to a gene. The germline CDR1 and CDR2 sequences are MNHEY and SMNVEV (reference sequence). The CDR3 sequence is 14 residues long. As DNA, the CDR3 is TGTGCCAGCAGTATGACTAGCGGGATATACGAGCAGTACTTC. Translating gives CASSMTSGIYEQYF.

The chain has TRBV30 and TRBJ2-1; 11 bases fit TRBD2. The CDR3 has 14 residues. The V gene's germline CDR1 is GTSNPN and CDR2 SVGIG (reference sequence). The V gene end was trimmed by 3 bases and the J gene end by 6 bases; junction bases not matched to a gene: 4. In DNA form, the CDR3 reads TGTGCCTGGAGCTTTAGCGGGAGGGCCAATGAGCAGTTCTTC. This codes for CAWSFSGRANEQFF.

This CDR3 is CASSAAGGQPQHF. CDR3 bases: TGCGCCAGCAGTGCGGCGGGAGGTCAGCCCCAGCATTTT. The J gene is TRBJ1-5, the V gene TRBV10-2, with D hard to call. Germline V gene lookup returns CDR1 WSHSY and CDR2 SAAADI. The CDR3 sequence is 13 residues long. Between the trimmed V and J ends, which lost 4 bases and 6 bases, there was a span of 10 bases.

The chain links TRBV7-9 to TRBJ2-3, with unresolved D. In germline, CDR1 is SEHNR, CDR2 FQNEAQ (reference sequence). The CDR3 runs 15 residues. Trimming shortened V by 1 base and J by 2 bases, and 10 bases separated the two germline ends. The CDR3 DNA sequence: TGTGCCAGCAGCTTAGTTGGCGGAAACACAGATACGCAGTATTTT. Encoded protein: CASSLVGGNTDTQYF.

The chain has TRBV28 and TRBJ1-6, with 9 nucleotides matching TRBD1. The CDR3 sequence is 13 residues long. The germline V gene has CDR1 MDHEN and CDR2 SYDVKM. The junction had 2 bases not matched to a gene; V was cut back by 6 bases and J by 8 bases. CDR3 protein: CASRRQGDSPLHF. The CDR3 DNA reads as TGTGCCAGCAGGCGACAGGGGGATTCACCCCTCCACTTT.

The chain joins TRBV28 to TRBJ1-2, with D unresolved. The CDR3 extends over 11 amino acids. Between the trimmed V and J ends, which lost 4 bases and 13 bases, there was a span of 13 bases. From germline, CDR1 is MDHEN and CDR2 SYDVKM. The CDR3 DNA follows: TGTGCCAGCAGTTCCTTGAGAGAGGGCACCTTC. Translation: CASSSLREGTF.

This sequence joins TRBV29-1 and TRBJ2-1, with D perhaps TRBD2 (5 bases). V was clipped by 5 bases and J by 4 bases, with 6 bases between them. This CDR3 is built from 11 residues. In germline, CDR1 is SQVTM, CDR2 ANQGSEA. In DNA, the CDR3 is TGCAGCGTTAGCGGATACAATGAGCAGTTCTTC. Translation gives CSVSGYNEQFF.

The CDR3 protein is CASRPAGGPNNEQFF. The CDR3 DNA sequence: TGTGCCAGCAGACCAGCGGGAGGCCCCAATAATGAGCAGTTCTTC. This rearrangement joins TRBV27 to TRBJ2-1, with 9 bases that match TRBD2. This CDR3 is 15 amino acids long. V dropped 6 bases and J dropped 7; count of bases not matched to a gene: 10. The germline V gene has CDR1 MNHEY and CDR2 SMNVEV (reference sequence).

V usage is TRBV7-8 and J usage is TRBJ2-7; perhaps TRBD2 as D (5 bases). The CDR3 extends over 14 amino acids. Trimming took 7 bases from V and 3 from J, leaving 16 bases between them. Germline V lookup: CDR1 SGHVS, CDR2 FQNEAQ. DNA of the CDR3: TGTGCCAGCAAGCTGGCAGCGGCGGGCTACGAGCAGTACGTC. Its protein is CASKLAAAGYEQYV.